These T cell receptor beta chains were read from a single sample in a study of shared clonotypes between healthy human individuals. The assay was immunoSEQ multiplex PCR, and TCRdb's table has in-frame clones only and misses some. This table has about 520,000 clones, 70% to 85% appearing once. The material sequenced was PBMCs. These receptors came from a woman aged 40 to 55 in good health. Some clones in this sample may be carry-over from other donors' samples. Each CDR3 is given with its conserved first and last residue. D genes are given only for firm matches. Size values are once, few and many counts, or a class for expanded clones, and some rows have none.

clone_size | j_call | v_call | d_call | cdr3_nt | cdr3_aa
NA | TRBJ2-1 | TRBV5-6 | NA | TGTGCCAGCATCCATAAGGAGGGGACTGTAAATGAGCAGTTCTTC | CASIHKEGTVNEQFF
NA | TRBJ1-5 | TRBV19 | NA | TGTGCCAGTAGTATAGTGGGCAGTAATCATCAGCCCCAGCATTTT | CASSIVGSNHQPQHF
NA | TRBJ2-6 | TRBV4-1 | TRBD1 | TGCGCCAGCAGCCAAGATGGGGCAGGGGGCGCGACTGGGGCCAACGTCCTGACTTTC | CASSQDGAGGATGANVLTF
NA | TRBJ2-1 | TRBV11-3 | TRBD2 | TGTGCCAGCAGTCCCAGCGGGAGGAACAATGAGCAGTTCTTC | CASSPSGRNNEQFF
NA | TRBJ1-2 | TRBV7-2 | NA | TGTGCCAGCAGCTTAGTTCCAGGGACTAACTATGGCTACACCTTC | CASSLVPGTNYGYTF
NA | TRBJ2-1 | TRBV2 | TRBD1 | TGTGCCAGCAGTTCTGACAGGGGCTCCTACAATGAGCAGTTCTTC | CASSSDRGSYNEQFF
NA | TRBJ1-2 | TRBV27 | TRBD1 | TGTGCCAGCAGTTTTGGGACAGGGCATGGCTACACCTTC | CASSFGTGHGYTF
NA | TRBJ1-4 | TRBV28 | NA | TGTGCCAGCAGTTTCCTAGACGCTGCAACTAATGAAAAACTGTTTTTT | CASSFLDAATNEKLFF
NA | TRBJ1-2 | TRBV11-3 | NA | TGTGCCAGCGGCGGCTACACCTTC | CASGGYTF
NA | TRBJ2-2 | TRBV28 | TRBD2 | TGTGCCAGCAGTTTGGGACTAGCCTCCGGGGAGCTGTTTTTT | CASSLGLASGELFF
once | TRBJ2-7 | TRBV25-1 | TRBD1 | TGTGCCAGCAGGACAGGGTTGTACGAGCAGTACTTC | CASRTGLYEQYF
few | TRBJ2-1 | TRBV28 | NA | TGTGCCAGCAGCAACATGGGGTACAATGAGCAGTTCTTC | CASSNMGYNEQFF
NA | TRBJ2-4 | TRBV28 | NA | TGTGCCAGCAGTCGGGACATTCAGTACTTC | CASSRDIQYF
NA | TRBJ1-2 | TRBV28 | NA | TGTGCCAGCAGTGCAGGACAGTTTAATGGCTACACCTTC | CASSAGQFNGYTF
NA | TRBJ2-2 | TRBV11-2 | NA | TGTGCCAGCAGCCAAGATCACGGGAGTACCGGGGAGCTGTTTTTT | CASSQDHGSTGELFF
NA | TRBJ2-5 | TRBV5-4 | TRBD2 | TGTGCCAGCAGCTCCGGGACTAGCGGGAGGGTAGAGACCCAGTACTTC | CASSSGTSGRVETQYF
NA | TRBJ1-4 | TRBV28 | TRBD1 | TGTGCCAGCAGTTCCCGCCACGGACAGGGATGGACTAATGAAAAACTGTTTTTT | CASSSRHGQGWTNEKLFF